The 15 T cell receptor beta chains given below trace back to one sample, sequenced in a study of OX40 agonist ivuxolimab in advanced cancers. TCRdb's table, derived via immunoSEQ multiplex PCR, lists solely in-frame clones and lacks some. There are 45,000 to 55,000 clones in the sample; approximately 81% occur only once, and around 6.8% lies in the top ten. The source material was CD4+ or CD8+ T cells sorted from blood, sampled in a trial of the OX40 agonist ivuxolimab. The receptors were sampled from an adult with an advanced solid tumor such as melanoma, head and neck, liver or kidney cancer.

This chain joins TRBV13 and TRBJ2-7; D gene ambiguous. V lost 2 bases, J lost 0 bases, and 8 bases lay in between. Per the germline V gene, CDR1 is PRHDT and CDR2 is FYEKMQ (reference sequence). CDR3 length equals 14 residues. CDR3 coding DNA: TGTGCCAGCAGCTTATCGACGAGCTCCTACGAGCAGTACTTC. Translating it yields CASSLSTSSYEQYF.

The chain recombines TRBV28 with TRBJ1-1, with D maybe TRBD1 (6 bases). V was clipped by 2 bases and J by 8 bases, with 21 bases between them. The CDR3 is 16 residues long. Germline V lookup: CDR1 MDHEN, CDR2 SYDVKM. The CDR3 sequence is CASSLEGHRSRTEAFF. The CDR3 DNA is TGTGCCAGCAGTTTAGAGGGACACCGAAGTAGGACGGAAGCTTTCTTT.

The chain carries TRBV5-1 and TRBJ2-5; 9 bases agree with TRBD1. TRBJ2-7 matches the DNA end more closely, so the J call is doubtful. Germline V CDR1 and CDR2: SGHRS, YFSETQ. The length of the CDR3 is 14 residues. The DNA for the CDR3 is TGCGCCAGCAGCGCTAGACAGGGGGAGTACGAGCAGTACTTC. This codes for CASSARQGEYEQYF.

The chain joins TRBV6-1 to TRBJ2-7; D might be TRBD2 (5 bases). Germline V gene data show CDR1 as MNHNS and CDR2 as SASEGT. The CDR3 totals 14 residues. Between the trimmed V and J ends, which lost 4 bases and 3 bases, there was a span of 13 bases. The CDR3 is CASSGIYGVYEQYF. The CDR3 DNA sequence: TGTGCCAGCAGTGGGATATACGGGGTCTACGAGCAGTACTTC.

The rearrangement links TRBV6-5 to TRBJ1-1, with a possible D match to TRBD1 (5 bases). The V end was cut by 2 bases, the J end by 4 bases, with 11 bases between. The CDR3 covers 14 residues. Germline CDR1 MNHEY, CDR2 SVGAGI. In DNA, the CDR3 is TGTGCCAGCAGTTACGGGGGGGAAGGCACTGAAGCTTTCTTT. Translation gives CASSYGGEGTEAFF.

This clone was detected a few times. In DNA, the CDR3 is TGTGCCAGCAGTTTCCCCGGGCTGGGAAATGAGCAGTTCTTC. It translates to CASSFPGLGNEQFF. The rearrangement joins TRBV28 to TRBJ2-1; D is unclear. The CDR3 covers 14 residues. CDR1 is MDHEN, CDR2 SYDVKM, per germline. V shed 3 bases and J shed 7 bases, with 13 bases lying between them.

Points on this clone: The junction and the germline gene differ at one end; a read error may be behind it. This chain joins TRBV19 and TRBJ1-1; D not resolved. This CDR3 is 13 amino acids long. Per germline, CDR1 LNHDA and CDR2 SQIVND (reference sequence). CDR3 nucleotides: TGTGTCAGTAGTATCGGGGTGGGCACTGAAGCTTTCTTT. Its protein is CVSSIGVGTEAFF.

The rearrangement uses TRBV19 and TRBJ2-7; D is possibly TRBD2 (6 bases). Looked up from germline, CDR1 is LNHDA and CDR2 is SQIVND (reference sequence). The CDR3 loop spans 13 amino acids. V dropped 1 base and J dropped 3 bases, with 7 bases sitting between them. The CDR3 loop reads CASSIGRGYEQYF. The CDR3 DNA reads TGTGCCAGTAGTATAGGGCGGGGCTACGAGCAGTACTTC.

V usage is TRBV4-3 and J usage is TRBJ1-5; D is undetermined. Trimming left V 0 bases short and J 0 bases short, with 9 bases between. The CDR3 is made up of 16 amino acids. CDR1 is LGHNA and CDR2 is YSLEER in the germline V gene. This CDR3 reads CASSQDFSFSNQPQHF. Written as DNA, the CDR3 is TGCGCCAGCAGCCAAGATTTTAGCTTTAGCAATCAGCCCCAGCATTTT.

This clone occurred a few times. The V gene is TRBV19, the J gene TRBJ1-5; the match to TRBD1 covers 11 bases. Germline-derived CDR1 and CDR2 are LNHDA and SQIVND (reference sequence). The trim removed 4 bases at V and 6 bases at J, leaving 5 bases unmatched. The CDR3 is made up of 15 amino acids. CDR3 sequence (DNA): TGTGCCAGTAGTACGGGGACAGGGGGAAGTCAGCCCCAGCATTTT. Its translation: CASSTGTGGSQPQHF.

The V gene is TRBV7-9, the J gene TRBJ2-5; D is ambiguous. This CDR3 has 16 residues. Germline values: CDR1 SEHNR, CDR2 FQNEAQ (reference sequence). Trimming removed 1 base at V and 3 bases at J, with 15 bases between. The CDR3 protein is CASSLENYPGEETQYF. CDR3 DNA sequence: TGTGCCAGCAGCTTAGAAAATTATCCAGGCGAAGAGACCCAGTACTTC.

This rearrangement joins TRBV1 to TRBJ1-5; TRBD1, as called in the table, went unchecked against the DNA. TRBV1 is classified as a pseudogene. This CDR3 contains 18 residues. The DNA of the CDR3 is TGCACCAGCAGCCCTTTCCTTTTCGGACAGGCTCATGGGGAGCCCCAGCATTTT. Translated, it gives CTSSPFLFGQAHGEPQHF.

This chain links TRBV4-2 with TRBJ2-1; unclear D gene. The CDR3 runs to 13 residues. Germline V gives CDR1 LGHNA, CDR2 YNFKEQ. Trimming took off 3 bases at V and 4 bases at J, with 7 bases between the two ends. In nucleotides, the CDR3 is TGTGCCAGCAGCCACCAAGATTACAATGAGCAGTTCTTC. Translation: CASSHQDYNEQFF.

The chain links TRBV6-6 to TRBJ1-1, with a possible D match to TRBD1 (6 bases). The germline V gene has CDR1 MNHNY and CDR2 SVGAGI (reference sequence). The CDR3 runs 15 residues. Trimming left V 2 bases short and J 1 base short, with 11 bases between. For the CDR3, the DNA is TGTGCCAGCAGTTACGCGAAAGGGGGGAACACTGAAGCTTTCTTT. Translating it yields CASSYAKGGNTEAFF.

The J gene is TRBJ2-3, the V gene TRBV7-2, with unresolved D. Germline values: CDR1 SGHTA, CDR2 FQGNSA. V gave up 1 base and J gave up 7 bases, with 9 bases separating them. This CDR3 spans 13 amino acids. The CDR3 loop is CASSLGVANTQYF. The CDR3 bases are TGTGCCAGCAGCTTAGGTGTGGCTAATACGCAGTATTTT.